The 31 T cell receptor beta chains in this list originate from one sample, sequenced in a study of T-cell memory formation after mild COVID-19. TCRdb ran MiXCR on the 5' RACE reads and lists one entry per CDR3 protein. Of 300,000 to 400,000 distinct CDR3 sequences in the sample, 25% to 30% were seen once. The sequenced material came from PBMCs or a T cell subset sorted from them (not recorded which). Every receptor here comes from an adult woman who had mild COVID-19 (a few samples of this study predate the infection). Cell type and time point are not known.

The CDR3 region is CASSPGGLASEQYF. CDR3 DNA sequence: TGTGCCAGCAGTCCAGGGGGACTAGCGAGCGAGCAGTACTTC. The V and J genes are TRBV12-3 or TRBV12-4 and TRBJ2-7, with TRBD2 identical over 10 bases. V gave up 5 bases and J gave up 6 bases; unmatched junction bases: 7. The CDR3 sequence is 14 residues long.

V and J are TRBV2 and TRBJ2-3, with TRBD2 identical over 8 bases. V lost 10 bases and J lost 4; bases outside the gene matches: 10. Germline-derived CDR1 and CDR2 are SNHLY and FYNNEI. The CDR3 runs to 14 residues. CDR3 sequence reads: CATAVSGGSDTQYF. The CDR3 coding sequence is TGTGCCACCGCGGTGAGCGGGGGTTCAGATACGCAGTATTTT.

The genes are TRBV19 and TRBJ1-5, with D perhaps matching TRBD1 (5 bases). The CDR3 covers 13 residues. V was cut by 9 bases and J by 5 bases, with 14 bases left in between. The germline V gene encodes CDR1 LNHDA and CDR2 SQIVND (reference sequence). The CDR3 region has the DNA TGTGCCAGCAAACCCCCAGGGTATCAGCCCCAGCATTTT. Protein: CASKPPGYQPQHF.

The V call is TRBV11-3, the J call TRBJ2-3; 7 bases line up with TRBD2. Per the germline V gene, CDR1 is SGHNT and CDR2 is YENEEA. After removal of 2 bases from V and 5 bases from J, the junction contained 16 bases not matched to a gene. CDR3 size: 18 residues. CDR3 nucleotides: TGTGCCAGCAGCTTATACCCGTTGCGGGAGAGACTCATAGATACGCAGTATTTT. Protein sequence: CASSLYPLRERLIDTQYF.

V and J are TRBV12-3 or TRBV12-4 and TRBJ2-1; D might be TRBD2 (6 bases). The ends were cut back, 5 bases at V and 7 bases at J, with 12 bases in the middle. This CDR3 spans 13 amino acids. The CDR3, as DNA: TGTGCCAGCAGTGACCGGGAGAGGAATGAGCAGTTCTTC. This sequence encodes CASSDRERNEQFF.

Only a few counts were recorded for this clonotype. The chain joins TRBV19 to TRBJ2-2; weak D call: TRBD1 (6 bases). Trimming took 9 bases from V and 4 from J, leaving 15 bases between them. The CDR3 extends over 14 amino acids. CDR1 is LNHDA and CDR2 is SQIVND in the germline V gene (reference sequence). CDR3: CASHTGFGTGELFF. The CDR3, as DNA: TGTGCCAGCCATACAGGGTTCGGCACCGGGGAGCTGTTTTTT.

This chain joins TRBV24-1 and TRBJ2-7, with a tentative D call TRBD2 (7 bases). This CDR3 is built from 16 residues. Per the germline V gene, CDR1 is KGHDR and CDR2 is SFDVKD. Trimming removed 3 bases from V and 7 bases from J, with 21 bases in between. In DNA form, the CDR3 reads TGTGCCACCAGTGATCATCGATCGGGGGGCCAAAAAGAGCAGTACTTC. The encoded protein is CATSDHRSGGQKEQYF.

Only a few counts were recorded for this clonotype. The chain is built from TRBV12-3 or TRBV12-4 and TRBJ1-5, with D unclear. The germline V and J ends were trimmed by 2 bases and 5 bases, with 4 bases remaining between them. This CDR3 comprises 12 residues. CDR3 amino acids: CASSLWYQPQHF. The CDR3 DNA is TGTGCCAGCAGTTTATGGTATCAGCCCCAGCATTTT.

This clonotype qualifies as medium-sized. The rearrangement joins TRBV29-1 to TRBJ1-2, with a possible D match to TRBD1 (5 bases). V gave up 4 bases and J gave up 4 bases, with 10 bases separating them. The CDR3 length is 12 residues. The V gene's germline CDR1 is SQVTM and CDR2 ANQGSEA. In DNA, the CDR3 is TGCAGCGTTGGGGGGATGGGCTATGGCTACACCTTC. Its protein is CSVGGMGYGYTF.

The table lists this clonotype with a few counts. V is TRBV7-2 and J is TRBJ2-1, with TRBD2 identical over 14 bases. CDR3 size: 15 residues. CDR1 is SGHTA and CDR2 is FQGNSA in the germline V gene. The trim removed 3 bases at V and 10 bases at J, leaving 5 bases unmatched. CDR3: CASSFGRLAGGEQFF. The CDR3 region has the DNA TGTGCCAGCAGCTTTGGGCGACTAGCGGGAGGGGAGCAGTTCTTC.

The CDR3 here is CASSVSSPNEQFF. The CDR3 DNA follows: TGTGCCAGCAGCGTTTCTAGCCCCAATGAGCAGTTCTTC. The chain is built from TRBV7-9 and TRBJ2-1, with a possible D match to TRBD2 (5 bases). This CDR3 comprises 13 residues. Germline loops: CDR1 SEHNR, CDR2 FQNEAQ (reference sequence). V lost 5 bases, J lost 6 bases, and 11 bases lay in between. The variable domain in full, with the rest retrieved from reference TRBV7-9 and TRBJ2-1, is DTGVSQNPRHKITKRGQNVTFRCDPISEHNRLYWYRQTLGQGPEFLTYFQNEAQLEKSRLLSDRFSAERPKGSFSTLEIQRTEQGDSAMYLCASSVSSPNEQFFGPGTRLTVL.

The chain couples TRBV5-1 to TRBJ1-5; D unclear. The germline gives CDR1 SGHRS, CDR2 YFSETQ. This CDR3 contains 14 residues. Trimming left V 1 base short and J 7 bases short, with 12 bases between. The CDR3 bases are TGCGCCAGCAGCTTGACAGCGGGGAGCCAGCCCCAGCATTTT. Translating gives CASSLTAGSQPQHF.

The chain uses TRBV7-8 and TRBJ2-7, with a possible D match to TRBD2 (5 bases). Trimming took off 4 bases at V and 3 bases at J, with 19 bases between the two ends. Per the germline V gene, CDR1 is SGHVS and CDR2 is FQNEAQ. This CDR3 comprises 16 residues. The CDR3 DNA reads as TGTGCCAGCAGCTCCGGAGAGGGCCACGCCTTCTACGAGCAGTACTTC. It yields the protein CASSSGEGHAFYEQYF.

The chain links TRBV18 to TRBJ2-1; D is undetermined. CDR1 and CDR2 from the germline V gene are KGHSH and LQKENI. The CDR3 runs 11 residues. Trimming took 6 bases from V and 7 from J, leaving 7 bases between them. CDR3 loop: CASSPANEQFF. For the CDR3, the DNA is TGTGCCAGCTCTCCGGCGAATGAGCAGTTCTTC. Filled out from reference TRBV18 and TRBJ2-1, the complete variable domain reads NAGVMQNPRHLVRRRGQEARLRCSPMKGHSHVYWYRQLPEEGLKFMVYLQKENIIDESGMPKERFSAEFPKEGPSILRIQQVVRGDSAAYFCASSPANEQFFGPGTRLTVL.

The rearrangement joins TRBV5-1 to TRBJ2-6; no clear D gene. The V end was cut by 3 bases, the J end by 0 bases, with 4 bases between. The CDR3 totals 14 residues. Germline V gene sequence: CDR1 SGHRS, CDR2 YFSETQ. CDR3 region: CASSYYSGANVLTF. CDR3 nucleotides: TGCGCCAGCAGCTACTACTCTGGGGCCAACGTCCTGACTTTC. The full variable domain, in which reference TRBV5-1 and TRBJ2-6 provide the parts outside the CDR3, is KAGVTQTPRYLIKTRGQQVTLSCSPISGHRSVSWYQQTPGQGLQFLFEYFSETQRNKGNFPGRFSGRQFSNSRSEMNVSTLELGDSALYLCASSYYSGANVLTFGAGSRLTVL.

The genes are TRBV9 and TRBJ2-5; possible D gene TRBD1, 6 bases. The CDR3 is 15 residues long. Trimming shortened V by 6 bases and J by 0 bases, and 15 bases separated the two germline ends. Germline V gene data show CDR1 as SGDLS and CDR2 as YYNGEE. The CDR3 sequence is CASTWRAGDQETQYF. The DNA of the CDR3 is TGTGCCAGCACCTGGCGGGCAGGGGACCAAGAGACCCAGTACTTC. The full variable domain, with the rest looked up from reference TRBV9 and TRBJ2-5, is DSGVTQTPKHLITATGQRVTLRCSPRSGDLSVYWYQQSLDQGLQFLIQYYNGEERAKGNILERFSAQQFPDLHSELNLSSLELGDSALYFCASTWRAGDQETQYFGPGTRLLVL.

The rearrangement uses TRBV24-1 and TRBJ2-1; 7 bases are a match to TRBD2. Germline loops: CDR1 KGHDR, CDR2 SFDVKD. Trimming took 0 bases from V and 8 from J; bases not matched to a gene: 3. This CDR3 contains 14 residues. The CDR3 coding sequence is TGTGCCACCAGTGATTTGACTAGCGTTTATGAGCAGTTCTTC. Protein sequence: CATSDLTSVYEQFF.

The chain has TRBV30 and TRBJ2-4, with TRBD2 matching over 7 bases. Germline V gives CDR1 GTSNPN, CDR2 SVGIG (reference sequence). Germline trimming cut 4 bases from V and 2 bases from J; bases unmatched to any gene: 8. The CDR3 has 15 residues. CDR3 amino acids: CAWNLGLSTKNIQYF. The DNA for the CDR3 is TGTGCCTGGAACTTGGGACTATCGACCAAAAACATTCAGTACTTC.

V usage is TRBV20-1 and J usage is TRBJ2-1; D ambiguous. Germline-derived CDR1 and CDR2 are DFQATT and SNEGSKA (reference sequence). Trimming stripped 5 bases from V and 11 bases from J, with 16 bases between. This CDR3 comprises 12 residues. The CDR3 region is CSARPRWGQQFF. The CDR3 nucleotides read TGCAGTGCTCGACCTCGGTGGGGTCAGCAGTTCTTC.

The chain uses TRBV7-6 and TRBJ2-7, with TRBD1 as a possible D gene (5 bases). The CDR3 is made up of 15 amino acids. Germline V gives CDR1 SGHVS, CDR2 FNYEAQ. V dropped 5 bases and J dropped 0 bases, with 14 bases sitting between them. CDR3 loop: CASSQTVTRSYEQYF. CDR3 nucleotides: TGTGCCAGCAGCCAGACAGTTACCCGCTCCTACGAGCAGTACTTC.

This clonotype has a handful of counts. This sequence joins TRBV7-6 and TRBJ2-3; 7 positions agree with TRBD2. The CDR3 totals 17 residues. The trim removed 0 bases at V and 2 bases at J, leaving 8 bases unmatched. Germline CDR1 and CDR2: SGHVS and FNYEAQ. In DNA form, the CDR3 reads TGTGCCAGCAGCTTAGCGGTCTTAGCGGGCTACACAGATACGCAGTATTTT. Its translation is CASSLAVLAGYTDTQYF. The variable domain in full, with the rest retrieved from reference TRBV7-6 and TRBJ2-3, is GAGVSQSPRYKVTKRGQDVALRCDPISGHVSLYWYRQALGQGPEFLTYFNYEAQQDKSGLPNDRFSAERPEGSISTLTIQRTEQRDSAMYRCASSLAVLAGYTDTQYFGPGTRLTVL.

The sample holds a few counts of this clonotype. This chain connects TRBV5-1 to TRBJ1-1; no reliable D call. Germline lookup yields CDR1 SGHRS and CDR2 YFSETQ. V lost 2 bases to trimming and J lost 1 base, with 9 bases between them. This CDR3 spans 14 amino acids. Here the CDR3 reads CASSFGQENTEAFF. The CDR3 nucleotides are TGCGCCAGCAGCTTCGGGCAGGAGAACACTGAAGCTTTCTTT.

The genes are TRBV7-9 and TRBJ1-1; unclear D gene. Germline V gene lookup returns CDR1 SEHNR and CDR2 FQNEAQ (reference sequence). The CDR3 extends over 14 amino acids. V dropped 2 bases and J dropped 0 bases, with 7 bases sitting between them. The CDR3 nucleotides read TGTGCCAGCAGCTTAAAGCAGATGAACACTGAAGCTTTCTTT. It yields the protein CASSLKQMNTEAFF.

The genes are TRBV9 and TRBJ2-1; 10 bases match TRBD2. There are 15 residues in the CDR3. J was trimmed by 4 bases and V by 2 bases; bases with no gene match: 3. The germline V gene has CDR1 SGDLS and CDR2 YYNGEE. The CDR3 sequence: CASSVSGGRYNEQFF. In nucleotides, the CDR3 is TGTGCCAGCAGCGTTAGCGGGGGGCGTTACAATGAGCAGTTCTTC.

The chain couples TRBV20-1 to TRBJ2-1, with 13 nucleotides matching TRBD2. CDR3 length: 15 residues. CDR1 is DFQATT, CDR2 SNEGSKA, per germline (reference sequence). The J segment lost 4 bases and the V segment lost 7 bases, leaving 7 bases of the junction unmatched. The CDR3 here is CSVWTSGSKYNEQFF. For the CDR3, the DNA is TGCAGTGTCTGGACTAGCGGGAGTAAATACAATGAGCAGTTCTTC.

The V gene is TRBV27, the J gene TRBJ2-1; 13 bases map to TRBD2. After removal of 5 bases from V and 9 bases from J, the junction contained 10 bases not matched to a gene. Germline values: CDR1 MNHEY, CDR2 SMNVEV (reference sequence). The CDR3 loop spans 16 amino acids. The CDR3 spells CASSPSGTSGTGEQFF. The DNA of the CDR3 is TGTGCCAGCAGTCCTAGTGGGACTAGCGGGACGGGTGAGCAGTTCTTC.

This clonotype was seen a handful of times. The chain uses TRBV12-3 or TRBV12-4 and TRBJ2-7; 9 nucleotides agree with TRBD2. CDR3 size: 15 residues. V gave up 3 bases and J gave up 6 bases; unmatched junction bases: 9. CDR3 DNA sequence: TGTGCCAGCAGTTTTACGTTTAGCGGGAGTCTCGAGCAGTACTTC. Its protein product is CASSFTFSGSLEQYF.

This clonotype appeared a few times. The gene calls are TRBV6-1 and TRBJ1-2; TRBD1 is a possible D gene (5 bases). Per the germline V gene, CDR1 is MNHNS and CDR2 is SASEGT. CDR3 size: 16 residues. V was clipped by 1 base and J by 2 bases, with 14 bases between them. The CDR3 here is CASSEVARVGNYGYTF. The DNA for the CDR3 is TGTGCCAGCAGTGAAGTCGCCAGGGTTGGCAACTATGGCTACACCTTC.

The genes are TRBV28 and TRBJ2-7; 9 positions match TRBD1. The V gene's germline CDR1 is MDHEN and CDR2 SYDVKM. CDR3 length: 13 residues. V shed 7 bases, J shed 3 bases, and the junction held 4 bases outside the gene matches. CDR3 bases: TGTGCCAGCACACCGGGACAGGGCTACGAGCAGTACTTC. Translating it yields CASTPGQGYEQYF.

This rearrangement joins TRBV5-1 to TRBJ2-1; D could derive from TRBD1 or TRBD2 (8 bases each). CDR1 and CDR2 from the germline V gene are SGHRS and YFSETQ. This CDR3 contains 14 residues. The V end lost 3 bases, the J end lost 10 bases, and 17 bases lay between the germline ends. The DNA of the CDR3 is TGCGCCAGCAGCTCGGGAGGGACAGGTAAAGAGCAGTTCTTC. Translated: CASSSGGTGKEQFF.

This chain joins TRBV19 and TRBJ2-7, with TRBD1 as a possible D gene (6 bases). The CDR3 extends over 14 amino acids. Germline CDR1 LNHDA, CDR2 SQIVND (reference sequence). V was trimmed by 4 bases and J by 2 bases, leaving 12 bases between them. The CDR3 protein is CASSTQGPPYEQYF. CDR3 DNA sequence: TGTGCCAGTAGTACACAGGGCCCCCCCTACGAGCAGTACTTC.